This TCR beta chain came from a study of graft-versus-host responses after intestinal transplantation (dated by TCRdb to the early 2020s). Regarding the research as a whole: Recipients received multivisceral, liver-intestinal, or isolated intestinal transplants. Anti-thymocyte globulin induction was given to all recipients, followed by maintenance tacrolimus and steroids for two to four years. Alloreactive clones were identified by sequencing pre-transplant mixed lymphocyte reaction products and comparing them with unstimulated pre-transplant donor and recipient T cells. The cohort enrolled 20 to 30 intestinal transplant recipients including one retransplant, and 3 patients lacking pretransplant specimens were excluded. Rather than going through the commercial service, samples from three later patients were sequenced in-house on an Illumina MiSeq and processed with MiXCR. Donor T cell macrochimerism was defined as a peak of at least 4% donor T cells among recipient peripheral blood mononuclear cells. After intestinal transplantation, graft-versus-host and host-versus-graft alloreactive T cell clones were followed in the graft, circulation and bone marrow using bulk TCR-beta CDR3 sequencing.

The library was obtained by the immunoSEQ multiplex PCR assay. For most patients, genomic DNA was isolated with the Qiagen DNeasy Blood and Tissue Kit and sent frozen to Adaptive Biotechnologies for TCR sequencing. For most patients, genomic DNA was subjected to high-throughput TCR-beta CDR3 sequencing by Adaptive Biotechnologies. Concerning the study's data processing: TCR sequencing data were retrieved from Adaptive's ImmunoSEQ software for 15 to 20 patients, whereas three other patients were processed with MiXCR and VDJtools. To correct CD4 versus CD8 sorting errors, sequences present in both subsets at a frequency ratio below 5:1 were removed. CDR3 nucleotide sequences shared between donor and recipient were removed because the origin of such sequences could not be assigned. To be classed as alloreactive, a clone needed at least 2-fold expansion over unstimulated cells and a minimum CFSE-low frequency of 0.002% (template counts) or 0.001% (read counts). Clones detected in sequenced pre-transplant spleen, lymph node, or MLR CFSE-low populations of the donor or recipient were defined as mappable. The cumulative frequency of alloreactive clones was calculated as a percentage of all sequences, weighted by copy number. Here the immuneACCESS table is served through TCRdb, limited to in-frame sequences with V and J called. Missing clones are a known gap in these copies; in checked studies unresolved V genes cover under half, and the rest lacks a known reason. That table furnishes V, J and clone size, whereas the DNA furnished D and trimming. This sample has 80,000 to 95,000 clones in its table, and 88% of those were observed once. The ten largest account for around 0.3% of the sample.

As concerns this clone: Its antigen is unknown. The sample holds no much larger clone one base away, and base qualities are not on file.

In light of the paper, this sample's time point label describes: cells obtained before transplantation from donor or recipient. CD3+CD4+ and CD3+CD8+ populations were FACS-sorted from unstimulated pre-transplant donor and recipient cells taken from spleen or lymph nodes. The germline V and J ends show losses of 3 bases and 4 bases respectively, and no gene match explains 4 bases of the junction. There are 14 amino acids in the CDR3, from cysteine to phenylalanine inclusive. Just CDR3 DNA is preserved here, 42 bases in frame from base 1. CDR1 and CDR2, looked up from the germline V gene, are SNHLY and FYNNEI. Results and caveats for the whole study, not just this receptor: GvH clones were found in recipient bone marrow, and some of the GvH clones appeared earlier in ileal mucosa or blood, which is consistent with an intestinal mucosal origin. Early after transplant, peak levels of circulating GvH clones were found to be associated with declines in HvG clones. High GvH to HvG T cell clonal ratios were observed in the allografts of patients with donor T cell macrochimerism. The relatively low number and heterogeneity of intestinal transplant patients limited the conclusions.

The sequence links TRBV2 to TRBJ2-7; the central 9 bases match TRBD1. The sample here was unstimulated CD4+ T cells sorted from spleen or lymph node cells, taken before transplant. This receptor was taken from a human donor who was the organ donor for an intestinal transplant. The DNA is as follows: TGTGCCAGCAGTGAGAGACAGGGGGGATACGAGCAGTACTTC. This gives the protein CASSERQGGYEQYF. Outside the CDR3, residues come from the reference TRBV2 and TRBJ2-7 proteins, so the full variable domain is: EPEVTQTPSHQVTQMGQEVILRCVPISNHLYFYWYRQILGQKVEFLVSFYNNEISEKSEIFDDQFSVERPDGSNFTLKIRSTKLEDSAMYFCASSERQGGYEQYFGPGTRLTVT.